Following are 20 T cell receptor beta chains from one sample sequenced in a study of CD8+ T cells in alopecia areata. RNA was isolated and reverse transcribed to cDNA, the sequencing template. The data were produced by immunoSEQ multiplex PCR, yet TCRdb's version contains in-frame clones alone and is incomplete. The sample yields about 120,000 clones, about 50% seen once. Regarding treatment: oral pan-JAK inhibitor, 5-10 mg twice daily. The sequencing here drew on CD4+ T cells sorted from blood, taken at week 4, from a patient treated with tofacitinib. The source is a human donor with alopecia areata.

This rearrangement joins TRBV27 to TRBJ1-2, with 9 positions matching TRBD1. The CDR3 is made up of 15 amino acids. CDR1 and CDR2 from the germline V gene are MNHEY and SMNVEV (reference sequence). With V trimmed by 4 bases and J by 6 bases, 9 bases remained unmatched. The DNA of the CDR3 is TGTGCCAGCAGTTCGACCAGAGGACAGGGGAATGGCTACACCTTC. It yields the protein CASSSTRGQGNGYTF.

This clone was counted once. The V gene is TRBV30, the J gene TRBJ1-1; D gene uncertain. The CDR3 loop spans 12 amino acids. Trimming took 8 bases from V and 4 from J, leaving 14 bases between them. The germline V gene has CDR1 GTSNPN and CDR2 SVGIG (reference sequence). CDR3 residues: CAQFAGPTEAFF. The CDR3 nucleotides read TGTGCCCAATTCGCGGGCCCCACTGAAGCTTTCTTT.

This chain joins TRBV5-6 and TRBJ1-4, with 8 nucleotides matching TRBD1. V shed 1 base, J shed 0 bases, and the junction held 2 bases outside the gene matches. CDR1 and CDR2 (germline): SGHDT, YYEEEE. CDR3 size: 16 residues. The CDR3 DNA reads TGTGCCAGCAGCTTGATGGGACAGGCAACTAATGAAAAACTGTTTTTT. Amino acids: CASSLMGQATNEKLFF.

The chain joins TRBV7-2 to TRBJ2-3, with TRBD2 matching 9 bases. Looked up from germline, CDR1 is SGHTA and CDR2 is FQGNSA. Trimming took 3 bases from V and 4 from J; bases not matched to a gene: 11. CDR3 length: 17 amino acids. CDR3 nucleotide sequence: TGTGCCAGCAGCTTCAGCGGGGGGATGATTGAGGCAGATACGCAGTATTTT. Translation: CASSFSGGMIEADTQYF.

The rearrangement links TRBV29-1 to TRBJ2-3, with D uncertain. The CDR3 is made up of 13 amino acids. V was shortened by 4 bases and J by 1 base, with 9 bases between the two germline ends. CDR1 and CDR2 (germline): SQVTM, ANQGSEA. CDR3 residues: CSVGLLGTDTQYF. The CDR3 DNA sequence: TGCAGCGTTGGGTTATTGGGCACAGATACGCAGTATTTT.

The V call is TRBV25-1, the J call TRBJ2-1; 7 bases agree with TRBD1. V was pared by 3 bases and J by 7 bases, with 9 bases of the junction left unmatched. Germline values: CDR1 MGHDK, CDR2 SYGVNS. The CDR3 is 15 amino acids. CDR3 DNA sequence: TGTGCCAGCAGTGACGCATCAGGGACAGCGAATGAGCAGTTCTTC. Translating it yields CASSDASGTANEQFF. The whole variable domain, remainder taken from reference TRBV25-1 and TRBJ2-1, is EADIYQTPRYLVIGTGKKITLECSQTMGHDKMYWYQQDPGMELHLIHYSYGVNSTEKGDLSSESTVSRIRTEHFPLTLESARPSHTSQYLCASSDASGTANEQFFGPGTRLTVL.

This clone was observed a few times. This chain links TRBV19 with TRBJ2-7; no clear D. The length of the CDR3 is 14 residues. V was clipped by 6 bases and J by 2 bases, with 14 bases between them. Germline CDR1 LNHDA, CDR2 SQIVND (reference sequence). The CDR3 nucleotides are TGTGCCAGTAGGTGGGCCGCTGGGGCCTACGAGCAGTACTTC. Translated: CASRWAAGAYEQYF.

The chain has TRBV27 and TRBJ1-2, with 7 bases fitting TRBD1. This CDR3 has 13 amino acids. The germline V gene has CDR1 MNHEY and CDR2 SMNVEV (reference sequence). With 8 bases clipped from V and 2 bases from J, the junction kept 5 bases outside the gene matches. CDR3 DNA: TGTGCCAGCCGGAGGACAGGCAACTATGGCTACACCTTC. Its translation: CASRRTGNYGYTF.

CDR3 nucleotides: TGCGCCAGCAGCTTGGTACCAGACAGAACAGATACGCAGTATTTT. Its translation: CASSLVPDRTDTQYF. The chain is built from TRBV5-1 and TRBJ2-3; weak D call: TRBD1 (5 bases). The CDR3 length is 15 residues. With 0 bases removed from V and 3 bases from J, the gap between germline ends came to 11 bases. CDR1 is SGHRS, CDR2 YFSETQ, per germline.

Here the CDR3 DNA reads TGTGCCTGCTTCCGAGGCGGAGTTGGGCAGTTCTTC. As protein: CACFRGGVGQFF. The chain joins TRBV30 to TRBJ2-1; no clear D gene. Germline CDR1 is GTSNPN and CDR2 is SVGIG (reference sequence). This CDR3 comprises 12 residues. V lost 6 bases to trimming and J lost 12 bases, with 18 bases between them.

This clone has just a few counts. This chain uses TRBV2 with TRBJ1-3; 12 bases align to TRBD1. The CDR3 extends over 18 amino acids. Looked up from germline, CDR1 is SNHLY and CDR2 is FYNNEI. V lost 6 bases to trimming and J lost 0 bases; unmatched junction nucleotides: 9. The CDR3 region has the DNA TGTGCCAGCAGGTCGGGACAGGGGGCTGGAGGCTCTGGAAACACCATATATTTT. Translation gives CASRSGQGAGGSGNTIYF.

This clone has more than one count but fewer than ten. The rearrangement links TRBV6-6 to TRBJ2-3, with unresolved D. This CDR3 region has 15 residues. Trimming shortened V by 2 bases and J by 2 bases, and 11 bases separated the two germline ends. In germline, CDR1 is MNHNY, CDR2 SVGAGI (reference sequence). CDR3 sequence: CASSYEDPITDTQYF. For the CDR3, the DNA is TGTGCCAGCAGTTACGAAGATCCGATCACAGATACGCAGTATTTT.

The rearrangement joins TRBV4-1 to TRBJ1-2, with 9 nucleotides matching TRBD1. Germline V gene data show CDR1 as MGHRA and CDR2 as YSYEKL. Trimming cost V 4 bases and J 3 bases; bases outside gene matches: 0. The CDR3 has 13 residues. Here the CDR3 DNA reads TGCGCCAGCAGCCGGGACAGGGACTATGGCTACACCTTC. Protein: CASSRDRDYGYTF.

This clone was seen more than once but under ten times. The rearrangement joins TRBV4-2 to TRBJ1-2; 8 bases agree with TRBD1. Germline V lookup: CDR1 LGHNA, CDR2 YNFKEQ. The CDR3 sequence is 17 residues long. After removal of 1 base from V and 2 bases from J, the junction contained 9 bases not matched to a gene. The CDR3 loop reads CASSQVLDRATNYGYTF. In DNA form, the CDR3 reads TGTGCCAGCAGCCAAGTGCTGGACAGGGCGACCAACTATGGCTACACCTTC.

Only a few counts were recorded for this clone. This chain uses TRBV7-2 with TRBJ2-2, with D possibly being TRBD1 or TRBD2 (6 bases each). The V gene lost 5 bases and the J gene lost 7 bases, with 17 bases spanning the gap. This CDR3 has 15 amino acids. Germline V CDR1 and CDR2: SGHTA, FQGNSA. CDR3 loop: CASSLSSGGHGELFF. The CDR3 nucleotides are TGTGCCAGCAGCCTATCCTCTGGGGGGCACGGGGAGCTGTTTTTT.

The chain joins TRBV28 to TRBJ2-5; D uncertain. The CDR3 is 14 residues long. V was cut by 6 bases and J by 1 base, with 12 bases left in between. Germline values: CDR1 MDHEN, CDR2 SYDVKM. The CDR3 DNA sequence: TGTGCCAGCAGACTCCCCCATGTCCAAGAGACCCAGTACTTC. This translates into CASRLPHVQETQYF.

Only a few counts were recorded for this clone. The genes are TRBV29-1 and TRBJ2-7, with a weak D call TRBD1 (5 bases). The CDR3 is 11 residues long. Looked up from germline, CDR1 is SQVTM and CDR2 is ANQGSEA. The germline V and J ends were trimmed by 5 bases and 5 bases, with 10 bases remaining between them. CDR3 in amino acids: CSVLRVDEQYF. The CDR3 DNA sequence: TGCAGCGTTCTCAGGGTTGACGAGCAGTACTTC.

CDR3 amino acids: CAWTPPGQGVYGYTF. As DNA, the CDR3 is TGTGCCTGGACACCGCCGGGACAGGGTGTCTATGGCTACACCTTC. V is TRBV30 and J is TRBJ1-2, with 9 bases matching TRBD1. This CDR3 spans 15 amino acids. V was clipped by 4 bases and J by 4 bases; unmatched bases: 10. Germline CDR1 GTSNPN, CDR2 SVGIG (reference sequence).

The V gene is TRBV6-5, the J gene TRBJ1-5, with TRBD1 matching 10 bases. The germline V gene encodes CDR1 MNHEY and CDR2 SVGAGI. V lost 5 bases and J lost 5; bases outside the gene matches: 6. The CDR3 extends over 15 amino acids. This chain's CDR3 is CASSATGTGDQPQHF. The CDR3, as DNA: TGTGCCAGCAGTGCGACCGGGACAGGGGATCAGCCCCAGCATTTT.

This chain joins TRBV30 and TRBJ2-7, with TRBD1 matching 12 bases. This CDR3 region has 14 residues. Germline V gene data show CDR1 as GTSNPN and CDR2 as SVGIG (reference sequence). V dropped 4 bases and J dropped 3; count of bases not matched to a gene: 4. CDR3 amino acids: CAWKGQGAGYEQYF. The CDR3 nucleotides read TGTGCCTGGAAGGGACAGGGGGCCGGCTACGAGCAGTACTTC.